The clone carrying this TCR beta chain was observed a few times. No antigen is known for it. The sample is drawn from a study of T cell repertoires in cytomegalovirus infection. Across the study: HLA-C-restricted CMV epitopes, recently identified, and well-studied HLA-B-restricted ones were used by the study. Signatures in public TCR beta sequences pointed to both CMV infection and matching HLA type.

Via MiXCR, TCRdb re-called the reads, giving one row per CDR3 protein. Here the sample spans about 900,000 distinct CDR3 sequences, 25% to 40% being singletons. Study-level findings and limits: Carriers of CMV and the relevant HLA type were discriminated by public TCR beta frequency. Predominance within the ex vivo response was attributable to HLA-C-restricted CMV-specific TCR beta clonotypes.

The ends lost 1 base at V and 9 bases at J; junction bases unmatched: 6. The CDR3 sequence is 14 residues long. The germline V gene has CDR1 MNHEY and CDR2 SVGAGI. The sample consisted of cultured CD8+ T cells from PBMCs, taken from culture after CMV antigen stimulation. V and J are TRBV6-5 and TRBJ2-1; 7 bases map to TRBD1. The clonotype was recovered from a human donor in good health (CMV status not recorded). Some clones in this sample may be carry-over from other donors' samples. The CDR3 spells CASSYLYKGAEQFF. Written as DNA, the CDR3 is TGTGCCAGCAGTTACTTGTACAAGGGGGCTGAGCAGTTCTTC.